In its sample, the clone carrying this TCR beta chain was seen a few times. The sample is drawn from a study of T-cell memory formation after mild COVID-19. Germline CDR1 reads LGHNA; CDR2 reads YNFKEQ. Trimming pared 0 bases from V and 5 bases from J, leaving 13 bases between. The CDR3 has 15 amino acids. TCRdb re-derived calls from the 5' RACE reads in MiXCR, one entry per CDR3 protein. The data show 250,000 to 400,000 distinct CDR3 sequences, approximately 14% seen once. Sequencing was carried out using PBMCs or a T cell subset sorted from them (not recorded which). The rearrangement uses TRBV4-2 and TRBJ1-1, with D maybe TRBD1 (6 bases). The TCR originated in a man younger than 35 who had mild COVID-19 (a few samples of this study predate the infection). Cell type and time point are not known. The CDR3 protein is CASSQDRGLMTEAFF. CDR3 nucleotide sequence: TGTGCCAGCAGCCAAGACAGGGGTCTCATGACTGAAGCTTTCTTT.